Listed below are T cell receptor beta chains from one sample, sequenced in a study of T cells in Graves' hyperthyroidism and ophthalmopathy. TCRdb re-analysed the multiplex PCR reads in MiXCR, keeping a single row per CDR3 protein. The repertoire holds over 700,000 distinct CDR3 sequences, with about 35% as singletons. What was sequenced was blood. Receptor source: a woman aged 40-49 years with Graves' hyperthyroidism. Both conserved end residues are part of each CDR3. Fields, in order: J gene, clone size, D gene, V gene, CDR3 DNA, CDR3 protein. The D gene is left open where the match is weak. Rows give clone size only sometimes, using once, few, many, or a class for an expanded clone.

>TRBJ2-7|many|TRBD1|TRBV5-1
TGCGCCAGCAGCCAGGGGGCGACTGGGGAGCAGTACTTC
CASSQGATGEQYF
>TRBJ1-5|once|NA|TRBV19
TGTGCCAGTAGTCTCACACCTTATAGCAATCAGCCCCAGCATTTT
CASSLTPYSNQPQHF
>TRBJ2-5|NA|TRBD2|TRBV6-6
TGTGCCAGCAGTAGGGGGGGGACTAGCGGCTTCCAAGAGACCCAGTACTTC
CASSRGGTSGFQETQYF
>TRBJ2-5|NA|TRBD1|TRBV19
TGTGCCGGTAGAATCGGGACAGAAGAGACCCAGTACTTC
CAGRIGTEETQYF
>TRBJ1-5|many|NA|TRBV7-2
TGTGCCAGCAGCCTCGCTTGGGGAACGTATCAGCCCCAGCATTTT
CASSLAWGTYQPQHF
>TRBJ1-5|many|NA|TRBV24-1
TGTGCCACCAGCTCCTACAGGGACGATCAGCCCCAGCATTTT
CATSSYRDDQPQHF
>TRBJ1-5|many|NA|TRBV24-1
TGTGCCACCAGTCCTGTCGAGGGTCGTGTGGGTGGGGTGAGCAATCAGCCCCAGCATTTT
CATSPVEGRVGGVSNQPQHF
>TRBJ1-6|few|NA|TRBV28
TGTGCCAGCAGTCGGGCGGACGGGAACTTTAATTCACCCCTCCACTTT
CASSRADGNFNSPLHF
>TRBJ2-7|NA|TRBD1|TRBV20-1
TGCAGTGCTAGAGTTATGGTTTGGGACAGGGGGCTCGACGAGCAGTACTTC
CSARVMVWDRGLDEQYF
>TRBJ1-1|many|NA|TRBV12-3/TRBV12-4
TGTGCCAGCAGCCGCCGGTGGGAGGGCTGGAACACTGAAGCTTTCTTT
CASSRRWEGWNTEAFF
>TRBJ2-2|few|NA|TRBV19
TGTGCCAGTAGTATTTCAGGAAACACCGGGGAGCTGTTTTTT
CASSISGNTGELFF
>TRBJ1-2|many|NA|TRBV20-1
TGCAGTGCTACAGACTATGGCTACACCTTC
CSATDYGYTF
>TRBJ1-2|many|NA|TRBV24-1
TGTGCCACCGGCGACAGCAACAACTATGGCTACACCTTC
CATGDSNNYGYTF
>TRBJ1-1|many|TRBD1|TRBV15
TGTGCCACCAGCAGAGACTTCGGACAGGGTGGACCTGAAGCTTTCTTT
CATSRDFGQGGPEAFF
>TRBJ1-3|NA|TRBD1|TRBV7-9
TGTGCCAGCAGTTCCAAGACAGGGGCTGGAAACACCATATATTTT
CASSSKTGAGNTIYF
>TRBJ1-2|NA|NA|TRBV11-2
TGTGCCAGCAGAGGGGACCGACTTTACTATGGCTACACCTTC
CASRGDRLYYGYTF
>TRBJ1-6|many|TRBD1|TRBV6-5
TGTGCCAGCTGGAGGACAGGGTATAGCGATTCACCCCTCCACTTT
CASWRTGYSDSPLHF
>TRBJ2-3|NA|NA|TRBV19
TGTGCCAGTAGTGGACTTAGCACAGATACGCAGTATTTT
CASSGLSTDTQYF
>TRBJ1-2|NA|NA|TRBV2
TGTGCCAGCAGTGAAACAAGCGGGCGATATGGCTACACCTTC
CASSETSGRYGYTF
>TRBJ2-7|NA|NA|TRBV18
TGTGCCAGCTCACGAGGGGTGGACCCCTACTACGAGCAGTACTTC
CASSRGVDPYYEQYF
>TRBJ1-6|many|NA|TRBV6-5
TGTGCCAGCAGTCGGGTCGCACATTCACCCCTCCACTTT
CASSRVAHSPLHF
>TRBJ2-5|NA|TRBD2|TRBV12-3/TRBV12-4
TGTGCCAGCAGGGCTAGCGGGGGACACCAAGAGACCCAGTACTTC
CASRASGGHQETQYF
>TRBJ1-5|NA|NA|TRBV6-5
TGTGCCAGCAGTTCTACCGAGCTTCAGCCCCAGCATTTT
CASSSTELQPQHF
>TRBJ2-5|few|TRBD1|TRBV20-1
TGCAGTGCAAGGGACAGCGGCCAAGAGACCCAGTACTTC
CSARDSGQETQYF
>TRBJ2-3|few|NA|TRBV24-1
TGTGCCACCAGTGTTCGGAAGGGTGGGGTCACAGATACGCAGTATTTT
CATSVRKGGVTDTQYF
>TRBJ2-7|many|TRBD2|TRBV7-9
TGTGCCAGCAGCTTAGCTGGCGGGAGGGCCTACGAGCAGTACTTC
CASSLAGGRAYEQYF
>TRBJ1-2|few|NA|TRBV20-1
TGCAGTGCTAGAGGCGACAGTATGAACTATGGCTACACCTTC
CSARGDSMNYGYTF
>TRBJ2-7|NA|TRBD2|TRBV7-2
TGTGCCAGCAGCTTAGACCCTAGCGGGAGCACCTACGAGCAGTACTTC
CASSLDPSGSTYEQYF
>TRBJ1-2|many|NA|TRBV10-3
TGTGCCATCAGTGATAAGGGGGAGAGTCATGGCTACACCTTC
CAISDKGESHGYTF
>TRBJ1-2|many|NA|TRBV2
TGTGCCAGCAGTGTAGGGGAAGCGGACACCTTC
CASSVGEADTF
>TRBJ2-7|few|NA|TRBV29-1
TGCAGCGTTGTATACATCACCGAGCAGTACTTC
CSVVYITEQYF
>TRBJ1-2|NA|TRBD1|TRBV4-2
TGTGCCAGCAGCCAACCCGGGACAGGGTATTTGAGAGGCTACACCTTC
CASSQPGTGYLRGYTF